The 6 T cell receptor beta chains presented below share a single source sample, sequenced in a study of T cell responses to AZD1222 COVID-19 vaccine. Here immunoSEQ multiplex PCR was the method, and the copy in TCRdb shows in-frame clones only, minus some. The data hold roughly 120,000 clones, with under 95% observed a single time. The sample was peripheral blood, taken on day 0 of AZD1222 vaccination. The receptor source for this set is an adult in good health.

The chain carries TRBV5-1 and TRBJ2-5; no reliable D call. The CDR3 runs to 15 residues. The V end was cut by 4 bases, the J end by 5 bases, with 18 bases between. Germline CDR1 SGHRS, CDR2 YFSETQ. CDR3 in amino acids: CASSPREGSRETQYF. The CDR3, as DNA: TGCGCCAGCAGCCCGCGTGAAGGTTCTCGGGAGACCCAGTACTTC.

The rearrangement joins TRBV5-1 to TRBJ2-7; TRBD1 matches 9 bases. The CDR3 covers 16 residues. CDR1 and CDR2 (germline): SGHRS, YFSETQ. V trimming: 2 bases; J trimming: 5 bases; junction bases outside the gene matches: 11. The CDR3 sequence: CASSLVPGQGNHEQYF. The CDR3 DNA reads as TGCGCCAGCAGCTTAGTTCCGGGACAGGGAAACCACGAGCAGTACTTC.

The chain employs TRBV28 and TRBJ1-2, with D tentatively TRBD1 (6 bases). From germline, CDR1 is MDHEN and CDR2 SYDVKM. The V end was cut by 7 bases, the J end by 8 bases, with 14 bases between. The CDR3 has 12 residues. In nucleotides, the CDR3 is TGTGCCAGCACGACAGGTTCGTGGGGCTACACCTTC. Translated: CASTTGSWGYTF.

The chain combines TRBV5-1 with TRBJ2-4; D is unclear. The ends were cut back, 0 bases at V and 1 base at J, with 8 bases in the middle. Germline CDR1 SGHRS, CDR2 YFSETQ. CDR3 length equals 15 residues. The CDR3, as DNA: TGCGCCAGCAGCTTGGTATCCCAGGCCAAAAACATTCAGTACTTC. It codes for CASSLVSQAKNIQYF.

This chain uses TRBV9 with TRBJ1-1; no clear D. Trimming stripped 2 bases from V and 1 base from J, with 6 bases between. Germline lookup yields CDR1 SGDLS and CDR2 YYNGEE. There are 13 residues in the CDR3. For the CDR3, the DNA is TGTGCCAGCAGCGTGTATGGGAACACTGAAGCTTTCTTT. Its protein product is CASSVYGNTEAFF.

V is TRBV29-1 and J is TRBJ1-2, with 9 bases identical to TRBD1. This CDR3 contains 13 residues. The V segment lost 6 bases and the J segment 8 bases; nucleotides outside the gene matches: 10. Germline V gene sequence: CDR1 SQVTM, CDR2 ANQGSEA. CDR3 residues: CSVAGQGDGGYTF. In DNA form, the CDR3 reads TGCAGCGTGGCGGGACAGGGAGATGGAGGCTACACCTTC.